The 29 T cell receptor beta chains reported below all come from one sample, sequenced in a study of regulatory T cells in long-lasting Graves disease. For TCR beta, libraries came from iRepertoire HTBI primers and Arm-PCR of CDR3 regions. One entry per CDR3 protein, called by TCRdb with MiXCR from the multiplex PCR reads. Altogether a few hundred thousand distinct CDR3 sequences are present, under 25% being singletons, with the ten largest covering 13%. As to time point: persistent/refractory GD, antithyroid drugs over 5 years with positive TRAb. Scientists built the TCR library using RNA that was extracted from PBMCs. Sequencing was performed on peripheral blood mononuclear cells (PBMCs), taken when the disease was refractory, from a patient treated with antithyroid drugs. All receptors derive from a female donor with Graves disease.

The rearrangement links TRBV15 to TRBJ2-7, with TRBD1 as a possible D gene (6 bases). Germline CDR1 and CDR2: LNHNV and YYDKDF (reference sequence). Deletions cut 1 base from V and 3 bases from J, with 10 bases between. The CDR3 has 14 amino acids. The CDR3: CATSRGGTYYEQYF. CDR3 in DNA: TGTGCCACCAGCAGAGGTGGGACATACTACGAGCAGTACTTC. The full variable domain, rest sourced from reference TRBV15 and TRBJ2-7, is DAMVIQNPRYQVTQFGKPVTLSCSQTLNHNVMYWYQQKSSQAPKLLFHYYDKDFNNEADTPDNFQSRRPNTSFCFLDIRSPGLGDTAMYLCATSRGGTYYEQYFGPGTRLTVT.

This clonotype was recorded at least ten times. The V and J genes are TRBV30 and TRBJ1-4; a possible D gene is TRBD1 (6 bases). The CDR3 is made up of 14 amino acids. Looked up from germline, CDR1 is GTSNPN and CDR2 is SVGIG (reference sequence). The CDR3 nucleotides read TGTGCTGGGACATCGAGAGCAGTAGGGGAAAAACTGTTTTTT. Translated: CAGTSRAVGEKLFF.

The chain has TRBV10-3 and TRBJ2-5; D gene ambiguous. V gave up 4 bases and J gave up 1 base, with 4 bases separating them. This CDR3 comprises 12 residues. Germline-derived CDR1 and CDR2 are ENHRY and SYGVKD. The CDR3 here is CAISVSQETQYF. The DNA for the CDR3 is TGTGCCATCAGTGTAAGCCAAGAGACCCAGTACTTC.

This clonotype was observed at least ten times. In DNA, the CDR3 is TGTGCCAGCAGGCTGACAGGGACAGGGAATGAAAAACTGTTTTTT. Protein product: CASRLTGTGNEKLFF. The rearrangement uses TRBV12-3 or TRBV12-4 and TRBJ1-4, with 9 bases lining up with TRBD1. V lost 6 bases and J lost 5; bases outside the gene matches: 7. This CDR3 is built from 15 residues.

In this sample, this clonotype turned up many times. In nucleotides, the CDR3 is TGCAGCGTGGCCCCTGACGACAGGGTGGGCACTGAAGCTTTCTTT. Translated: CSVAPDDRVGTEAFF. This chain connects TRBV29-1 to TRBJ1-1; 7 bases match TRBD1. CDR1 SQVTM and CDR2 ANQGSEA come from the germline V gene. V shed 6 bases, J shed 4 bases, and the junction held 14 bases outside the gene matches. The CDR3 is made up of 15 amino acids.

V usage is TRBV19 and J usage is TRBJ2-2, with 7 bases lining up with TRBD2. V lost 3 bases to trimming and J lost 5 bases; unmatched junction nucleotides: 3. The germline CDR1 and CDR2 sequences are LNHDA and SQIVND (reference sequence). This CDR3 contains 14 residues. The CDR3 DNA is TGTGCCAGTAGTATCGGGAGGAGTACCGGGGAGCTGTTTTTT. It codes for CASSIGRSTGELFF.

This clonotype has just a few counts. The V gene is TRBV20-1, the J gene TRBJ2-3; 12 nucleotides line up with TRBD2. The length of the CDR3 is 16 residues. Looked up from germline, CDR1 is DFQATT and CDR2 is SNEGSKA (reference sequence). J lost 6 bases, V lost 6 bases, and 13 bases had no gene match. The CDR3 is CSAHPLTSGGGDTQYF. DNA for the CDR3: TGCAGTGCCCATCCTCTGACTAGCGGGGGTGGCGATACGCAGTATTTT.

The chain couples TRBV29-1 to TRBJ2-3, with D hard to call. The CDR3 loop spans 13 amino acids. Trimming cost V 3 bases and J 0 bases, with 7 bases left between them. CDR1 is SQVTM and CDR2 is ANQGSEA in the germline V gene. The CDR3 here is CSVDRDSTDTQYF. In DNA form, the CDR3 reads TGCAGCGTTGATAGGGATAGCACAGATACGCAGTATTTT.

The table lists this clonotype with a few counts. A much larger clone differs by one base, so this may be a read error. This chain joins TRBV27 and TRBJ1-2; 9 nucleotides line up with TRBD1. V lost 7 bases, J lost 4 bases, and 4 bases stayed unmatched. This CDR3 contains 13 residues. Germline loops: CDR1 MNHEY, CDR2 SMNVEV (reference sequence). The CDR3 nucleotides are TGTGCCAGCACCCAGGGACAGGGCTATGGCTACACCTTC. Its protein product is CASTQGQGYGYTF.

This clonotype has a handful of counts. Written as DNA, the CDR3 is TGTGCCAGCTCAGCAGGGGTAGCTCAAGAAGCTTTCTTT. It encodes CASSAGVAQEAFF. The rearrangement links TRBV18 to TRBJ1-1; perhaps TRBD1 as D (6 bases). V was clipped by 5 bases and J by 8 bases, with 15 bases between them. The CDR3 extends over 13 amino acids. Germline-derived CDR1 and CDR2 are KGHSH and LQKENI.

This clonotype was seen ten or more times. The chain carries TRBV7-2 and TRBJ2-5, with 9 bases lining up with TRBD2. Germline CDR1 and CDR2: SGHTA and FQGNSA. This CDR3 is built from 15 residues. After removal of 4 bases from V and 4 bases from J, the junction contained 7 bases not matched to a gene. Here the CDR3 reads CASSWRREGGETQYF. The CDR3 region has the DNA TGTGCCAGCAGCTGGAGGCGGGAGGGTGGAGAGACCCAGTACTTC.

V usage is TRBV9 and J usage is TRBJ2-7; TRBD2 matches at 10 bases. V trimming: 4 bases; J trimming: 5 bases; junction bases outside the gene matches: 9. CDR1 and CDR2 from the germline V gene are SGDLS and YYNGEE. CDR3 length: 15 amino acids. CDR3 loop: CASSNEAGGPDEQYF. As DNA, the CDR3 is TGTGCCAGCAGCAATGAAGCGGGAGGGCCGGACGAGCAGTACTTC.

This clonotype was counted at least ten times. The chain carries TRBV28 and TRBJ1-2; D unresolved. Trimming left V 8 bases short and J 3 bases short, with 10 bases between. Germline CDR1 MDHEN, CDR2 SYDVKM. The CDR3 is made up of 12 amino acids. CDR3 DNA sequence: TGTGCCAGCCATGACAACGACTATGGCTACACCTTC. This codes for CASHDNDYGYTF.

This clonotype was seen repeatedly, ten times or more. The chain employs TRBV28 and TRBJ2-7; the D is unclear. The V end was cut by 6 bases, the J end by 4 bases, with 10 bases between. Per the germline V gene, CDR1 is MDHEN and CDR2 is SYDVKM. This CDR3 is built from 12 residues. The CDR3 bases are TGTGCCAGCAGCTTGTCCCTATACGAGCAGTACTTC. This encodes CASSLSLYEQYF.

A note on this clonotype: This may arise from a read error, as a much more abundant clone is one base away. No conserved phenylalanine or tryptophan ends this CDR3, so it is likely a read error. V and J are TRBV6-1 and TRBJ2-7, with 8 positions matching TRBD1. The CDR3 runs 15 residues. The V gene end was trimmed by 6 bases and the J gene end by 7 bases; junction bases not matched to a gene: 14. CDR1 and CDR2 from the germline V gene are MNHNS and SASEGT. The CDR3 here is CASRRPGTGVEEQYY. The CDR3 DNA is TGTGCCAGCAGGAGACCCGGGACAGGAGTGGAAGAGCAGTACTAC.

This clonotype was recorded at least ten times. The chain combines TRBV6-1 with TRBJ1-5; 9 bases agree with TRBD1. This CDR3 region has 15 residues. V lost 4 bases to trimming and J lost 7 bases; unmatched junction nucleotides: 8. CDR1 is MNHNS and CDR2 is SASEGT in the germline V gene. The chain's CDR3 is CASSGPGQGIQPQHF. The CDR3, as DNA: TGTGCCAGCAGTGGACCGGGACAGGGAATCCAGCCCCAGCATTTT.

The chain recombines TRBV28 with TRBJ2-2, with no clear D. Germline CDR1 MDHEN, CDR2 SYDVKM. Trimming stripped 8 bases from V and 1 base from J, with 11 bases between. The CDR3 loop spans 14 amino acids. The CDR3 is CASARSLNTGELFF. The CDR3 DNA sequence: TGTGCCAGCGCTCGCAGTTTGAACACCGGGGAGCTGTTTTTT.

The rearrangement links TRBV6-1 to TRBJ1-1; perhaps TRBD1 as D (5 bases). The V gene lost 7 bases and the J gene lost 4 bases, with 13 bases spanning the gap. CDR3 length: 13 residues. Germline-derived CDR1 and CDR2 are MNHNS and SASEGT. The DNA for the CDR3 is TGTGCCAGCACAGGACGGGGGTTCACTGAAGCTTTCTTT. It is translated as CASTGRGFTEAFF.

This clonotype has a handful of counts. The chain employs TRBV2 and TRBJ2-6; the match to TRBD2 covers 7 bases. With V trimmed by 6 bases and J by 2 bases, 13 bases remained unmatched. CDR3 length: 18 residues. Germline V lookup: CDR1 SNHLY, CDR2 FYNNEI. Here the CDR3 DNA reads TGTGCCAGCAGGAACGACCGGGGGACTAAGGCTGGGGCCAACGTCCTGACTTTC. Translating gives CASRNDRGTKAGANVLTF.

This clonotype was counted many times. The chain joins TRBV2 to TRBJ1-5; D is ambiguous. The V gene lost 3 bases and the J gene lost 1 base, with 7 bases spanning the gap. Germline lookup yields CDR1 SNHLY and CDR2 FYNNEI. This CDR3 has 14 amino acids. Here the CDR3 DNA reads TGTGCCAGCAGTGACAGAACAAGCAATCAGCCCCAGCATTTT. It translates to CASSDRTSNQPQHF.

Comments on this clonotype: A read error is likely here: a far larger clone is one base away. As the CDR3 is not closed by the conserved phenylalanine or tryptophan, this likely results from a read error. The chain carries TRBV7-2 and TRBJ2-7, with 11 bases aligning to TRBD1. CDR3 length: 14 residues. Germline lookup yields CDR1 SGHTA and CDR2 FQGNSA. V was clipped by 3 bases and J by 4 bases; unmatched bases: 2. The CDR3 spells CASSFRDRGYEQYS. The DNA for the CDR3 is TGTGCCAGCAGCTTCCGGGACAGGGGGTACGAGCAGTACTCC.

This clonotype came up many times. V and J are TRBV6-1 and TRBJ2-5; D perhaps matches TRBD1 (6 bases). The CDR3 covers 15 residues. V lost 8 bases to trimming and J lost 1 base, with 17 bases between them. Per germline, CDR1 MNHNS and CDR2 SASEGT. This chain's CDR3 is CASSPGATGQETQYF. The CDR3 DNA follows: TGTGCCAGCTCCCCCGGGGCGACAGGCCAAGAGACCCAGTACTTC.

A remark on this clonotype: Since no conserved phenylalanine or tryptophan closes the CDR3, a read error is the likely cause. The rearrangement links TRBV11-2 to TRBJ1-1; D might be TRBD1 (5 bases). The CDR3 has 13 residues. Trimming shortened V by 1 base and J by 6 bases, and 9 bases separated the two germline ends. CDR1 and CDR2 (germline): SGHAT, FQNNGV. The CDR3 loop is CASSLGRVAEAFS. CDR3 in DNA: TGTGCCAGCAGCTTAGGCAGGGTGGCTGAAGCTTTCTCT.

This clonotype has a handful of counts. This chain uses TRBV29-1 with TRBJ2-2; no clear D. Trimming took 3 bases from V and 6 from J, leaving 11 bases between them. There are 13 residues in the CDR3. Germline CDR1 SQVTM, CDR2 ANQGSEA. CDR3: CSVEAQAAGELFF. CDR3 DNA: TGCAGCGTTGAGGCCCAGGCGGCCGGGGAGCTGTTTTTT.

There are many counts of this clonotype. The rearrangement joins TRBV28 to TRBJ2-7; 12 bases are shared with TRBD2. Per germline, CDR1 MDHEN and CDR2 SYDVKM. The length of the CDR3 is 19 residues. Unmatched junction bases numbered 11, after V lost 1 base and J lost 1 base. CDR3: CASSLLITGLAGGSYEQYF. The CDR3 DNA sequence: TGTGCCAGCAGTTTATTAATCACGGGACTAGCGGGTGGTTCCTACGAGCAGTACTTC.

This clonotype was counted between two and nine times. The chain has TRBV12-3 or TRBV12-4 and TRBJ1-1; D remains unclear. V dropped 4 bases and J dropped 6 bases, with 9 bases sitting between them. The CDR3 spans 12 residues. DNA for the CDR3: TGTGCCAGCAGTTATGGCGAGCCTGAAGCTTTCTTT. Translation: CASSYGEPEAFF.

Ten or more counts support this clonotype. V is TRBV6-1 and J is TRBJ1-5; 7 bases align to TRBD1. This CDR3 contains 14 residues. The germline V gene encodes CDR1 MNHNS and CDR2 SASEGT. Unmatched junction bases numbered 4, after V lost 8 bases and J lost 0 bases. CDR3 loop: CASLGTVSNQPQHF. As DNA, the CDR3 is TGTGCCAGCCTCGGGACAGTTAGCAATCAGCCCCAGCATTTT.

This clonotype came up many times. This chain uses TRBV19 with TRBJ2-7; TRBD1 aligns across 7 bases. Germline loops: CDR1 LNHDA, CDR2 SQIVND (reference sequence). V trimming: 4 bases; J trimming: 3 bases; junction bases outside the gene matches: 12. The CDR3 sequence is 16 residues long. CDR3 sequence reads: CASSSRGTERSYEQYF. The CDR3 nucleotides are TGTGCCAGTAGTAGTAGAGGGACAGAGCGGAGCTACGAGCAGTACTTC.

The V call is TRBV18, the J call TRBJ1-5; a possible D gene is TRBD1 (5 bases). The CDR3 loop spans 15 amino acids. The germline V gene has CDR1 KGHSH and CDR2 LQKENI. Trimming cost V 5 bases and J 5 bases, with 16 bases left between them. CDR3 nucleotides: TGTGCCAGCTCAATTTATGACATCAGGGATCAGCCCCAGCATTTT. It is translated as CASSIYDIRDQPQHF.